This TCR beta chain was obtained from a study of blood T cell repertoires in COVID-19. As concerns this clone: Different DNA sequences within this sample yield the same CDR3.

The protocol was immunoSEQ multiplex PCR, while the TCRdb copy is restricted to in-frame clones and leaves out a portion. The table lists some 170,000 clones, roughly 87% of them singletons. Trimming shortened V by 0 bases and J by 6 bases, and 8 bases separated the two germline ends. Germline V CDR1 and CDR2: ENHRY, SYGVKD. The CDR3 contains 13 residues. This chain joins TRBV10-3 and TRBJ1-2, with a weak D call TRBD1 (5 bases). The sequenced sample consisted of PBMCs or T cells enriched from blood (not recorded which). The TCR sequence derives from a human donor with acute COVID-19. The donor label of this sample is uncertain. The CDR3 protein is CAISESGGDGYTF. CDR3 nucleotide sequence: TGTGCCATCAGTGAGTCGGGGGGGGATGGCTACACCTTC.